The 7 T cell receptor beta chains in this list originate from one sample, sequenced in a study of T cell responses to AZD1222 COVID-19 vaccine. Assay: immunoSEQ multiplex PCR; the TCRdb copy retains only in-frame clones and omits some. The top ten hold roughly 5% of the sample, which has roughly 150,000 clones, about 90% seen once. This specimen was peripheral blood, taken on day 0 of AZD1222 vaccination. These receptor sequences come from an adult in good health.

The chain uses TRBV3-1 (or the pseudogene TRBV3-2) and TRBJ2-7, with 7 bases identical to TRBD1. The V and J ends lost 4 bases and 2 bases, in that order; junction bases with no gene match: 14. CDR3 size: 17 residues. Per the germline V gene, CDR1 is LGHDT and CDR2 is YNNKEL (reference sequence). CDR3 in amino acids: CASSRHATGISAYEQYF. In nucleotides, the CDR3 is TGTGCCAGCAGCCGGCATGCGACAGGGATTTCTGCCTACGAGCAGTACTTC.

The chain employs TRBV29-1 and TRBJ1-1, with no clear D. Germline V gene lookup returns CDR1 SQVTM and CDR2 ANQGSEA. This CDR3 contains 12 residues. The V end lost 4 bases, the J end lost 1 base, and 7 bases lay between the germline ends. This chain's CDR3 is CSVAHSNTEAFF. CDR3 DNA: TGCAGCGTTGCCCACTCGAACACTGAAGCTTTCTTT.

V gene TRBV4-1 combines with J gene TRBJ2-7, with TRBD2 matching over 9 bases. Unmatched junction bases numbered 6, after V lost 3 bases and J lost 3 bases. CDR1 MGHRA and CDR2 YSYEKL come from the germline V gene. CDR3 length equals 15 residues. CDR3 bases: TGCGCCAGCAGCCACGGGACTAGCCCTCTCTACGAGCAGTACTTC. This sequence encodes CASSHGTSPLYEQYF.

The chain uses TRBV29-1 and TRBJ2-5, with 11 bases lining up with TRBD1. CDR3 length: 17 amino acids. V lost 3 bases and J lost 2; bases outside the gene matches: 11. From germline, CDR1 is SQVTM and CDR2 ANQGSEA. The CDR3 region is CSVDRFWTGGGQETQYF. The CDR3 region has the DNA TGCAGCGTTGACAGGTTCTGGACAGGGGGCGGGCAAGAGACCCAGTACTTC.

This chain links TRBV27 with TRBJ2-2; 9 nucleotides line up with TRBD1. This CDR3 is 16 amino acids long. CDR1 and CDR2 from the germline V gene are MNHEY and SMNVEV (reference sequence). V shed 5 bases and J 4 bases; nucleotides not matched to a gene: 8. CDR3 sequence: CASSPPGTGPTGELFF. The DNA of the CDR3 is TGTGCCAGCAGTCCACCCGGGACAGGGCCCACCGGGGAGCTGTTTTTT.

The V and J genes are TRBV19 and TRBJ1-2; D is unclear. V was cut by 4 bases and J by 5 bases, with 20 bases left in between. Germline CDR1 and CDR2: LNHDA and SQIVND (reference sequence). The CDR3 extends over 16 amino acids. CDR3 amino acids: CASSKPTGSGRYGYTF. The CDR3, as DNA: TGTGCCAGTAGTAAACCCACCGGGTCGGGGAGATATGGCTACACCTTC.

V and J are TRBV3-1 (or the pseudogene TRBV3-2) and TRBJ1-6; D is unclear. The CDR3 consists of 17 residues. CDR1 is LGHDT and CDR2 is YNNKEL in the germline V gene (reference sequence). V lost 4 bases and J 2 bases, leaving 15 bases between the germline ends. The CDR3 loop is CASSPIKVRPYNSPLHF. The CDR3 region has the DNA TGTGCCAGCAGCCCAATCAAAGTTCGGCCCTATAATTCACCCCTCCACTTT.